There are a few counts of the clone carrying this T cell receptor (beta chain). The target antigen is unknown. A second about 7 to 12 cycle PCR used barcoded and J-beta primers. TCRdb fed the 5' RACE reads into MiXCR, producing one record per CDR3 protein. This table holds 650,000 to 950,000 distinct CDR3 sequences, around 42% found once. These data belong to a study of blood T cells in healthy people across ages. Study results and limitations: As naive T cell percentage varied, TCR beta diversity correlated strongly with it. A roughly linear fall in TCR beta diversity per million T cells was seen with increasing age.

Trimming took off 2 bases at V and 1 base at J, with 8 bases between the two ends. The CDR3 has 14 residues. CDR1 and CDR2 (germline): MDHEN, SYDVKM. The sample providers were healthy Caucasian people from Russia, aged about 6 to 90. Each donor had ten milliliters of peripheral blood drawn. This rearrangement joins TRBV28 to TRBJ1-1, with D possibly being TRBD1 (6 bases). The sequence was obtained from a man aged 55 to 70 in good health. The sequencing input was blood. The CDR3 spells CASSLGGANTEAFF. The CDR3, as DNA: TGTGCCAGCAGTTTAGGGGGGGCGAACACTGAAGCTTTCTTT. Drawing the rest from reference TRBV28 and TRBJ1-1, the complete variable domain is DVKVTQSSRYLVKRTGEKVFLECVQDMDHENMFWYRQDPGLGLRLIYFSYDVKMKEKGDIPEGYSVSREKKERFSLILESASTNQTSMYLCASSLGGANTEAFFGQGTRLTVV.